Here is one T cell receptor beta chain with its context. This record belongs to a study of CD8+ T cells in alopecia areata. Sequencing used cDNA as its template, made by extracting RNA and reverse transcribing it. The assay was immunoSEQ multiplex PCR, and TCRdb's table has in-frame clones only and misses some. The repertoire holds over 150,000 clones, with 40% to 65% as singletons. Treatment indicated: oral pan-JAK inhibitor, 5-10 mg twice daily. Trimming cost V 2 bases and J 2 bases, with 11 bases left between them. Per the germline V gene, CDR1 is SGHDT and CDR2 is YYEEEE. The CDR3 spans 15 residues.

The chain uses TRBV5-6 and TRBJ2-1, with a tentative D call TRBD1 (6 bases). The sequence derives from a human donor with alopecia areata. This sample comprised CD8+ T cells sorted from blood, obtained at week 24, from a patient treated with tofacitinib. The CDR3 spells CASSLPGQAYNEQFF. Written as DNA, the CDR3 is TGTGCCAGCAGCTTACCGGGACAAGCCTACAATGAGCAGTTCTTC. The entire variable domain, with the rest obtained from reference TRBV5-6 and TRBJ2-1, is as follows: DAGVTQSPTHLIKTRGQQVTLRCSPKSGHDTVSWYQQALGQGPQFIFQYYEEEERQRGNFPDRFSGHQFPNYSSELNVNALLLGDSALYLCASSLPGQAYNEQFFGPGTRLTVL.